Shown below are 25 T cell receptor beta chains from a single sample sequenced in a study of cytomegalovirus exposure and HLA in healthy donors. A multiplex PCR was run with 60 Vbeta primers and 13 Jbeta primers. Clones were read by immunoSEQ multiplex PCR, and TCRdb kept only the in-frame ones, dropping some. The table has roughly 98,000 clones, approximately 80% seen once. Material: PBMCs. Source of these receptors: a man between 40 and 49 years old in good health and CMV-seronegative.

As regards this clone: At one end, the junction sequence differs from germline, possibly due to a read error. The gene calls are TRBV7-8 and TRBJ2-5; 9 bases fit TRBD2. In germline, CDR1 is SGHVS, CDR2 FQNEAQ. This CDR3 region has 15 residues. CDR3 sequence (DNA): TGTGCCAGCAGCCTAGCGGGGCCCCCTTCGGAGACCCAGTACTTC. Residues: CASSLAGPPSETQYF.

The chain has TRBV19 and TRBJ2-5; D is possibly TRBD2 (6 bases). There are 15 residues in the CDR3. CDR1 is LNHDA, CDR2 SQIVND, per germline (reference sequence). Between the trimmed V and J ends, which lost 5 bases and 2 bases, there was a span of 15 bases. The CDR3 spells CASSLGSGRQETQYF. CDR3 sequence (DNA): TGTGCCAGTAGTCTTGGTAGCGGAAGACAAGAGACCCAGTACTTC.

This CDR3 reads CASRAGTGNTEAFF. CDR3 DNA: TGTGCCAGCAGGGCAGGGACAGGGAACACTGAAGCTTTCTTT. The V call is TRBV6-1, the J call TRBJ1-1, with TRBD1 matching 8 bases. After removal of 6 bases from V and 1 base from J, the junction contained 4 bases not matched to a gene. Germline V gene data show CDR1 as MNHNS and CDR2 as SASEGT. The CDR3 has 14 residues.

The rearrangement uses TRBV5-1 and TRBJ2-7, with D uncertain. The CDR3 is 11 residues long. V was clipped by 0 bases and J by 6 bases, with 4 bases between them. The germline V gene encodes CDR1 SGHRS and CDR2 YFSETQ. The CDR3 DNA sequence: TGCGCCAGCAGCTTGGACGGCGAGCAGTACTTC. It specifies CASSLDGEQYF.

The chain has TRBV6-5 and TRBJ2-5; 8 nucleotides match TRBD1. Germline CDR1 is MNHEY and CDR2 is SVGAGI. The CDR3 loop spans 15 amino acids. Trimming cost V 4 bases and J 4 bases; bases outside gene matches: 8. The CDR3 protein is CASSFNRGMGETQYF. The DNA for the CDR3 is TGTGCCAGCAGTTTTAACAGGGGGATGGGAGAGACCCAGTACTTC.

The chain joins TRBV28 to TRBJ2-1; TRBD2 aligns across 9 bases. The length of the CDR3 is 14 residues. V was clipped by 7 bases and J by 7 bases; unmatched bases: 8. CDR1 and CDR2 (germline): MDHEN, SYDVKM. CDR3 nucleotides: TGTGCCAGCACTTCTAGCGGGGTGGGTAATGAGCAGTTCTTC. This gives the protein CASTSSGVGNEQFF.

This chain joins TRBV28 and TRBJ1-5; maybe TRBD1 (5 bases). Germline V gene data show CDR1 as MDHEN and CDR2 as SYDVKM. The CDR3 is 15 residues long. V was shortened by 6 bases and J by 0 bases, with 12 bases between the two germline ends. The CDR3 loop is CASSPGGDSNQPQHF. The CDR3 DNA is TGTGCCAGCAGCCCCGGGGGAGATAGCAATCAGCCCCAGCATTTT.

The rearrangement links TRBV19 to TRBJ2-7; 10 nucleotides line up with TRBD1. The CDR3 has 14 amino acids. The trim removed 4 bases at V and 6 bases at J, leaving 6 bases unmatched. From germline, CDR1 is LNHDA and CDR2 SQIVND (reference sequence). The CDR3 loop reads CASSSRDRGLEQYF. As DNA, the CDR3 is TGTGCCAGTAGTAGCCGGGACAGGGGTCTCGAGCAGTACTTC.

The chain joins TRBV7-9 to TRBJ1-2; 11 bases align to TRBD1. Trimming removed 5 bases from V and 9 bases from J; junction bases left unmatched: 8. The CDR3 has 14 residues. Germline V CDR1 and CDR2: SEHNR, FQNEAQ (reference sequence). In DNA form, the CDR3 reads TGTGCCAGCAGCGTGGGGACAGGGGGTCGCAGCTACACCTTC. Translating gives CASSVGTGGRSYTF.

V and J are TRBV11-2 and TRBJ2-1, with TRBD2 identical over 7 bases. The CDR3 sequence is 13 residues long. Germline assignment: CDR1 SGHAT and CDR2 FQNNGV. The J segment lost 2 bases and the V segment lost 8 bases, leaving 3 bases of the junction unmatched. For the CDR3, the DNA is TGTGCCAGCGGGGCGGGGGCCTACAATGAGCAGTTCTTC. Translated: CASGAGAYNEQFF.

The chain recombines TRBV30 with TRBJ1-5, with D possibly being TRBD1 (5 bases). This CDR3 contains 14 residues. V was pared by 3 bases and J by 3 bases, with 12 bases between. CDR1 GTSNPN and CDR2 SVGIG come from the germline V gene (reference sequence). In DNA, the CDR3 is TGTGCCTGGAGGACAGATGCTTCCAATCAGCCCCAGCATTTT. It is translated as CAWRTDASNQPQHF. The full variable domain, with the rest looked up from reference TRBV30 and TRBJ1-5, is SQTIHQWPATLVQPVGSPLSLECTVEGTSNPNLYWYRQAAGRGLQLLFYSVGIGQISSEVPQNLSASRPQDRQFILSSKKLLLSDSGFYLCAWRTDASNQPQHFGDGTRLSIL.

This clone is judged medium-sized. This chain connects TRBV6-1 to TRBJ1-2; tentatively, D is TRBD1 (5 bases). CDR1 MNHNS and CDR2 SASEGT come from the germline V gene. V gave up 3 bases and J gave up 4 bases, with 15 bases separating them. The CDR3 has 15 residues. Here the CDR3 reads CASSDLQGNFYGYTF. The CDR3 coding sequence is TGTGCCAGCAGTGACTTGCAGGGTAATTTCTATGGCTACACCTTC.

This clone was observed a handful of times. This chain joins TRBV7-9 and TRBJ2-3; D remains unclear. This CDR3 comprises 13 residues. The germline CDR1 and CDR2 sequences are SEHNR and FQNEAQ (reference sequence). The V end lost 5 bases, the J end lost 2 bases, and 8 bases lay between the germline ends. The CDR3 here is CASSPSYTDTQYF. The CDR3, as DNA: TGTGCCAGCAGCCCGAGTTACACAGATACGCAGTATTTT.

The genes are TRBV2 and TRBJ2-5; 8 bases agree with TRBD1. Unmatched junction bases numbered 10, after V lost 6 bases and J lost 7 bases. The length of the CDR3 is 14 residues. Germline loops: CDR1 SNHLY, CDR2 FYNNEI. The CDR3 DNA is TGTGCCAGCAGAGACGACAGGGGATTTGGGACCCAGTACTTC. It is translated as CASRDDRGFGTQYF. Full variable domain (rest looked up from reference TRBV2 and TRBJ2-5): EPEVTQTPSHQVTQMGQEVILRCVPISNHLYFYWYRQILGQKVEFLVSFYNNEISEKSEIFDDQFSVERPDGSNFTLKIRSTKLEDSAMYFCASRDDRGFGTQYFGPGTRLLVL.

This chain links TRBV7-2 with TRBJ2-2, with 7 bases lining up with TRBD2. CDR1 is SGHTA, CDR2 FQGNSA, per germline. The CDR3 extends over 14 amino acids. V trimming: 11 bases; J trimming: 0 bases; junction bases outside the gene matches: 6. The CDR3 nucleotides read TGTGCCGGGAGACTAGCCTCGAACACCGGGGAGCTGTTTTTT. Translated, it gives CAGRLASNTGELFF.

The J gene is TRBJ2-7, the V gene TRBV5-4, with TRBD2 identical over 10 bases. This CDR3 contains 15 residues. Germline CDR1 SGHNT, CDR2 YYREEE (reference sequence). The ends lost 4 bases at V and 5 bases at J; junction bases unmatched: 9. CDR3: CASSPPSGSIHEQYF. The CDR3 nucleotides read TGTGCCAGCAGCCCACCTAGCGGGAGTATCCACGAGCAGTACTTC.

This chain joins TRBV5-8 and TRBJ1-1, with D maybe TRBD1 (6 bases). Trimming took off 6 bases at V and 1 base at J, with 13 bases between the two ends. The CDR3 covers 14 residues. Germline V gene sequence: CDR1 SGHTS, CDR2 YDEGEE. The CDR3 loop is CASILQGGNTEAFF. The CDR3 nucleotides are TGTGCCAGCATTCTACAGGGTGGGAACACTGAAGCTTTCTTT.

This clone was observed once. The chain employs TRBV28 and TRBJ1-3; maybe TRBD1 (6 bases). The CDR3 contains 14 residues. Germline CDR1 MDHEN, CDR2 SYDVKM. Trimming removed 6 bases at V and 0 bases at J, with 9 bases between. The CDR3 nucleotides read TGTGCCAGCAGGGACAGTTCCTCTGGAAACACCATATATTTT. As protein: CASRDSSSGNTIYF.

CDR3 loop: CAWSPAKGLAVFF. CDR3 nucleotide sequence: TGTGCCTGGAGTCCAGCCAAGGGGCTAGCGGTTTTCTTC. This sequence joins TRBV30 and TRBJ2-1; 7 nucleotides match TRBD2. The CDR3 has 13 residues. Germline V gives CDR1 GTSNPN, CDR2 SVGIG (reference sequence). The ends lost 2 bases at V and 16 bases at J; junction bases unmatched: 14.

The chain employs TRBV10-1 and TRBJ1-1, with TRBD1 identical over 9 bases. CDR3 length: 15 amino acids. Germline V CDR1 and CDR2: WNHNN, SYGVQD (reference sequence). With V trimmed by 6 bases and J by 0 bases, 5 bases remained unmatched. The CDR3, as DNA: TGCGCCAGCAGCTCGGGACAGGGTATGAACACTGAAGCTTTCTTT. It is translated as CASSSGQGMNTEAFF.

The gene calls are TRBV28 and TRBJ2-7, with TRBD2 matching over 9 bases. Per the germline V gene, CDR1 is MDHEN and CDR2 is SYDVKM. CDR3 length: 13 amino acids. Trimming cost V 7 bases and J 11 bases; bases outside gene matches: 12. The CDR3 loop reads CASTFTHQREEYF. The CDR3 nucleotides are TGTGCCAGCACCTTTACCCATCAGCGGGAGGAGTACTTC.

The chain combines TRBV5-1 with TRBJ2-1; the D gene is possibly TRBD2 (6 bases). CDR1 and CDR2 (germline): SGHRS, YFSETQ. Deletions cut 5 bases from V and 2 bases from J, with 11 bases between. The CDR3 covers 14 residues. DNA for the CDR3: TGCGCCAGCAGGGGGGGAATTGCCTACAATGAGCAGTTCTTC. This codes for CASRGGIAYNEQFF.

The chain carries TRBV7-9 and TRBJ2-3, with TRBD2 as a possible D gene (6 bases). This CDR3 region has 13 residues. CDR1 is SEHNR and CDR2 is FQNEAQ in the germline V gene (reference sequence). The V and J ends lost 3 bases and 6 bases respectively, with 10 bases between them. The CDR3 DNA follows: TGTGCCAGCAGCTTTAGCGGAGGGGATACGCAGTATTTT. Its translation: CASSFSGGDTQYF.

For the CDR3, the DNA is TGCGCCAGCAGCCAAGAGGCTGGAGGTGGTTACTATGGCTACACCTTC. This translates into CASSQEAGGGYYGYTF. The V call is TRBV4-1, the J call TRBJ1-2; the D is unclear. CDR3 size: 16 residues. CDR1 and CDR2 from the germline V gene are MGHRA and YSYEKL. V lost 0 bases and J 3 bases, leaving 14 bases between the germline ends.

CDR3 sequence (DNA): TGTGCCAGCAGTCTCGGACATAGCTACCCCAATTCACCCCTCCACTTT. Its translation: CASSLGHSYPNSPLHF. V and J are TRBV27 and TRBJ1-6, with a tentative D call TRBD1 (5 bases). Germline-derived CDR1 and CDR2 are MNHEY and SMNVEV (reference sequence). Trimming removed 5 bases at V and 7 bases at J, with 18 bases between. CDR3 size: 16 residues.